This T cell receptor (beta chain) was retrieved from a study of Ad26.COV2.S vaccination and SARS-CoV-2 variants. Treatment of the sample: around 19 received Ad26.COV2.S at low or high dose, single or two shots; 5 received placebo; per-sample allocation not given. Day 63 following the first vaccine or placebo injection was when the samples were taken. As its vector, the vaccine had Ad26, which expressed Wuhan-strain SARS-CoV-2 spike. Study-level findings and limits: Possibly, TCR breadth and depth analyses underestimated total T cell responses. The placebo group had lower spike-specific TCR breadth than the vaccine recipients did. A substantial breadth of spike-specific CD8+ and CD4+ T cell responses after vaccination has been reported.

TCRdb's table, derived via immunoSEQ multiplex PCR, lists solely in-frame clones and lacks some. The sample includes roughly 350,000 clones, roughly 91% of them seen just once. A remark on this clone: Its specificity is unknown.

This CDR3 spans 13 amino acids. From germline, CDR1 is LNHDA and CDR2 SQIVND (reference sequence). V was trimmed by 4 bases and J by 3 bases, leaving 10 bases between them. The sample here was peripheral blood, taken in a trial of Ad26.COV2.S vaccine versus placebo. The chain recombines TRBV19 with TRBJ2-7; TRBD1 or TRBD2 may be the D gene (5 bases each). This clonotype was sampled from a person aged 18-65 years who received the Ad26.COV2.S COVID-19 vaccine or a placebo. The CDR3 loop reads CASSTRGYYEQYF. Here the CDR3 DNA reads TGTGCCAGTAGTACTCGGGGCTACTACGAGCAGTACTTC.